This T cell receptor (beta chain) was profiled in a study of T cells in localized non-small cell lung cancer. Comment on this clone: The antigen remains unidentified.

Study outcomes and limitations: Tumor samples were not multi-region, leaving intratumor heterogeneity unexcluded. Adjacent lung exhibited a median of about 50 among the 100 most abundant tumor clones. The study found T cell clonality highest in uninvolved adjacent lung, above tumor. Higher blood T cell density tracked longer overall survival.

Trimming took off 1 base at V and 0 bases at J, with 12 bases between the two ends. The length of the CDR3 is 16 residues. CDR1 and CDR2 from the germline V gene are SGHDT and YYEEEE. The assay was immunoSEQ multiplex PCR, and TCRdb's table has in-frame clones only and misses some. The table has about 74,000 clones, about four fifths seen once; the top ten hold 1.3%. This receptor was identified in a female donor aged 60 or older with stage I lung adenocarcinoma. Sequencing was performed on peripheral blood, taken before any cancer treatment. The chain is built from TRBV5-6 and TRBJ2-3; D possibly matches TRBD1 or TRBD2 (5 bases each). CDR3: CASSLIGDASTDTQYF. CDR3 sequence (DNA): TGTGCCAGCAGCTTGATCGGGGACGCTAGCACAGATACGCAGTATTTT.